A selection of T cell receptor beta chains follows, all from one sample in a study of blood T cell repertoires in COVID-19. Sequencing used immunoSEQ multiplex PCR; TCRdb keeps in-frame clones, though not all of them. The table includes approximately 120,000 clones, 80% to 95% detected once. The material sequenced was peripheral blood. The receptors stem from a man aged 45 to 65 with COVID-19, enrolled during active disease. The CDR3 runs from the conserved cysteine through the conserved F or W. Fields, in order: V gene, J gene, D gene, clone size, CDR3 DNA, CDR3 protein. D genes are given only for firm matches. Clone size appears in some rows only: once, few, many, or a class for an expanded clone.

TRBV18,TRBJ1-1,.,.,TGTGCCAGCTCACAGGGGACTGAAGCTTTCTTT,CASSQGTEAFF
TRBV19,TRBJ2-1,.,.,TGTGCCAGTAGTATATCCCGAGGGTACAATGAGCAGTTCTTC,CASSISRGYNEQFF
TRBV11-2,TRBJ2-5,TRBD1,.,TGTGCCAGCAGCTTAGGACAGGGCACTCAAGAGACCCAGTACTTC,CASSLGQGTQETQYF
TRBV18,TRBJ2-5,TRBD1,.,TGTGCCAGCTCAGCCAACAGGGGTGGGGAGACCCAGTACTTC,CASSANRGGETQYF
TRBV24-1,TRBJ2-5,TRBD2,.,TGTGCCACCAGTGAGCCCAGGGGACTAGCGGGAGAGACCCAGTACTTC,CATSEPRGLAGETQYF
TRBV27,TRBJ1-1,.,.,TGTGCCAGCAGTTTAAACGGGGGGACTGAAGCTTTCTTT,CASSLNGGTEAFF
TRBV18,TRBJ2-2,TRBD1,.,TGTGCCAGCTCACCACCCGACAGGGGGCCGGGCACCGGGGAGCTGTTTTTT,CASSPPDRGPGTGELFF
TRBV3-1/TRBV3-2,TRBJ2-1,TRBD2,.,TGTGCCAGCAGCCAAGATACATCCCTAGCGGGACAGCAGTTCTTC,CASSQDTSLAGQQFF
TRBV30,TRBJ2-6,TRBD1,once,TGTGCCTCTACCCTTACAGGGGCCGGGGCCAACGTCCTGACTTTC,CASTLTGAGANVLTF
TRBV6-2/TRBV6-3,TRBJ1-2,TRBD1,.,TGTGCCAGCAGTGCGACAGGGCCCCCTGGCTACACCTTC,CASSATGPPGYTF
TRBV7-2,TRBJ2-7,TRBD2,few,TGTGCCAGCAGCTACGACGGGGGGACGGCCGAGCAGTACTTC,CASSYDGGTAEQYF
TRBV9,TRBJ2-1,TRBD2,.,TGTGCCAGCAGCCCGGGGGGGACGGACTACAATGAGCAGTTCTTC,CASSPGGTDYNEQFF
TRBV2,TRBJ2-5,.,few,TGTGCCAGCAGTGAGGTACACATAATCCAAGAGACCCAGTACTTC,CASSEVHIIQETQYF
TRBV19,TRBJ1-5,.,once,TGTGCCAGTAGTATAGCCACAGGGCTTGGCCAGCCCCAGCATTTT,CASSIATGLGQPQHF
TRBV5-1,TRBJ2-3,TRBD2,.,TGCGCCAGCAGCTGGACTAGCGGGAGGGCCACCTCCAGCACAGATACGCAGTATTTT,CASSWTSGRATSSTDTQYF
TRBV29-1,TRBJ2-1,TRBD2,.,TGCAGCACACCGGGGGGGGGTTCCTACAATGAGCAGTTCTTC,CSTPGGGSYNEQFF
TRBV5-5,TRBJ2-3,.,.,TGTGCCAGCAGCTTGGGACTAGGCGACACAGATACGCAGTATTTT,CASSLGLGDTDTQYF
TRBV10-3,TRBJ2-5,.,.,TGTGCCATCAGTGAGTCGGCTGTGGAGACCCAGTACTTC,CAISESAVETQYF
TRBV2,TRBJ2-1,TRBD2,many,TGTGCCAGCAGGATCATCGCGGGAGGGCCGGGTGAGCAGTTCTTC,CASRIIAGGPGEQFF
TRBV9,TRBJ1-6,.,.,TGTGCCAGCAGCGGACAGGCTTCGAATTCACCCCTCCACTTT,CASSGQASNSPLHF
TRBV4-3,TRBJ1-1,TRBD1,.,TGCGCCAGCAGCCCACAGGGGGCTCAGAACACTGAAGCTTTCTTT,CASSPQGAQNTEAFF
TRBV2,TRBJ2-7,.,.,TGTGCCAGCAGTTTTGGGACAACCTACGAGCAGTACTTC,CASSFGTTYEQYF
TRBV24-1,TRBJ2-1,TRBD2,.,TGTGCCACCAGTGACCGCGGGAGGGCCTACAATGAGCAGTTCTTC,CATSDRGRAYNEQFF